Each of the 23 T cell receptor beta chains below was sequenced from the same sample in a study of vaccination effects on CD4 cells after COVID-19. Their specific antigens are unknown. Having been cultured for less than 12 days, the cells underwent CD4+ T cell isolation. Each participant received a vaccine that was either BNT162b2 or mRNA-1273, given as two doses. Using immunoSEQ multiplex PCR, the repertoire was profiled, and TCRdb retains in-frame clones only, with some absent. The table lists roughly 40,000 clones, around two thirds of them singletons. Source: CD4+ T cells from PBMCs cultured without peptide, taken after COVID-19 vaccination. The receptors derive from a human donor who received a COVID-19 vaccine.

V usage is TRBV10-2 and J usage is TRBJ2-7; no firm D call. The germline V and J ends were trimmed by 4 bases and 2 bases, with 3 bases remaining between them. Germline lookup yields CDR1 WSHSY and CDR2 SAAADI. There are 11 residues in the CDR3. CDR3 nucleotide sequence: TGCGCCAGCAGTGGTGCCTACGAGCAGTACTTC. Its protein product is CASSGAYEQYF.

The genes are TRBV6-5 and TRBJ1-5; no clear D. The CDR3 length is 15 residues. The V gene's germline CDR1 is MNHEY and CDR2 SVGAGI. The V end was cut by 0 bases, the J end by 6 bases, with 12 bases between. The CDR3 bases are TGTGCCAGCAGTTACTCGATCGGGAGGACTCAGCCCCAGCATTTT. Its translation is CASSYSIGRTQPQHF.

V and J are TRBV10-2 and TRBJ2-5, with TRBD2 matching over 9 bases. Germline V CDR1 and CDR2: WSHSY, SAAADI. The CDR3 totals 13 residues. Trimming removed 5 bases from V and 3 bases from J; junction bases left unmatched: 1. In nucleotides, the CDR3 is TGCGCCAGCAGTTGGACTAGCGAAGAGACCCAGTACTTC. Amino acids: CASSWTSEETQYF.

The rearrangement uses TRBV11-2 and TRBJ2-7; 9 bases match TRBD1. The J segment lost 4 bases and the V segment lost 0 bases, leaving 7 bases of the junction unmatched. CDR3 length: 16 residues. Germline CDR1 reads SGHAT; CDR2 reads FQNNGV. CDR3 amino acids: CASSLDYDRGAYEQYF. The DNA of the CDR3 is TGTGCCAGCAGCTTAGATTACGACAGGGGGGCGTACGAGCAGTACTTC.

This chain joins TRBV2 and TRBJ1-1; the match to TRBD1 covers 8 bases. Germline trimming cut 7 bases from V and 6 bases from J; bases unmatched to any gene: 7. The CDR3 totals 13 residues. The germline V gene has CDR1 SNHLY and CDR2 FYNNEI. The CDR3 DNA reads as TGTGCCAGCATGACAGGGGCTGACCCTGAAGCTTTCTTT. This encodes CASMTGADPEAFF.

The V call is TRBV3-1 (or the pseudogene TRBV3-2), the J call TRBJ2-4, with 8 nucleotides matching TRBD1. V shed 4 bases, J shed 5 bases, and the junction held 7 bases outside the gene matches. This CDR3 is built from 15 residues. The germline CDR1 and CDR2 sequences are LGHDT and YNNKEL (reference sequence). In nucleotides, the CDR3 is TGTGCCAGCAGCCCCTTTGCAGGGGGCCAAAACATTCAGTACTTC. It translates to CASSPFAGGQNIQYF.

This clone has only a few counts. The chain joins TRBV3-1 (or the pseudogene TRBV3-2) to TRBJ2-2; D not resolved. CDR1 is LGHDT and CDR2 is YNNKEL in the germline V gene (reference sequence). V was trimmed by 6 bases and J by 7 bases, leaving 9 bases between them. The CDR3 has 12 residues. The CDR3 region is CASRDVGGELFF. The CDR3 coding sequence is TGTGCCAGCAGAGATGTGGGCGGGGAGCTGTTTTTT.

This chain uses TRBV27 with TRBJ2-5, with 8 positions matching TRBD2. The V gene end was trimmed by 0 bases and the J gene end by 3 bases; junction bases not matched to a gene: 0. The CDR3 contains 14 residues. Germline V gene data show CDR1 as MNHEY and CDR2 as SMNVEV (reference sequence). The CDR3 here is CASSLSRGEETQYF. CDR3 nucleotides: TGTGCCAGCAGTTTATCGCGGGGGGAAGAGACCCAGTACTTC.

For the CDR3, the DNA is TGTGCCAGCAGCTACGAACGTTTATATGGCTACACCTTC. This translates into CASSYERLYGYTF. The rearrangement uses TRBV5-6 and TRBJ1-2, with unresolved D. CDR3 length equals 13 residues. Trimming took 3 bases from V and 5 from J, leaving 11 bases between them. The germline V gene has CDR1 SGHDT and CDR2 YYEEEE.

V gene TRBV2 combines with J gene TRBJ2-1; 9 bases map to TRBD2. Looked up from germline, CDR1 is SNHLY and CDR2 is FYNNEI. The CDR3 sequence is 17 residues long. The J segment lost 6 bases and the V segment lost 6 bases, leaving 15 bases of the junction unmatched. The CDR3 nucleotides read TGTGCCAGCAGGGACCCTTGGGCGGGGGGGCCAGGCAATGAGCAGTTCTTC. Its protein is CASRDPWAGGPGNEQFF.

In this sample, this clone turned up a few times. The chain has TRBV20-1 and TRBJ1-6; no reliable D call. CDR1 is DFQATT, CDR2 SNEGSKA, per germline (reference sequence). The length of the CDR3 is 13 residues. The V and J ends lost 3 bases and 7 bases respectively, with 10 bases between them. The DNA of the CDR3 is TGCAGTGCTAGTGTAGGTAGAAATTCACCCCTCCACTTT. As protein: CSASVGRNSPLHF.

The CDR3 nucleotides read TGTGCCAGCAGCCCAGAATACAGGGGGTTCCTCTATGGCTACACCTTC. Translation gives CASSPEYRGFLYGYTF. The chain joins TRBV5-8 to TRBJ1-2, with 8 bases aligning to TRBD1. V gave up 4 bases and J gave up 4 bases; unmatched junction bases: 12. The CDR3 is 16 residues long. The germline V gene has CDR1 SGHTS and CDR2 YDEGEE.

The rearrangement links TRBV25-1 to TRBJ2-3; perhaps D is TRBD1 or TRBD2 (5 bases each). The CDR3 runs to 16 residues. With 2 bases removed from V and 1 base from J, the gap between germline ends came to 13 bases. Germline CDR1 and CDR2: MGHDK and SYGVNS. This CDR3 is CASSEGGSSRTDTQYF. DNA of the CDR3: TGTGCCAGCAGTGAAGGGGGTAGCTCTCGCACAGATACGCAGTATTTT. Filled out from reference TRBV25-1 and TRBJ2-3, the complete variable domain reads EADIYQTPRYLVIGTGKKITLECSQTMGHDKMYWYQQDPGMELHLIHYSYGVNSTEKGDLSSESTVSRIRTEHFPLTLESARPSHTSQYLCASSEGGSSRTDTQYFGPGTRLTVL.

V and J are TRBV9 and TRBJ1-2; tentative D call: TRBD1 (6 bases). The CDR3 spans 19 residues. Trimming removed 0 bases from V and 2 bases from J, with 23 bases in between. Germline CDR1 is SGDLS and CDR2 is YYNGEE. Written as DNA, the CDR3 is TGTGCCAGCAGCGTAGGGAGTCCGGGACAAGGGCGCTTCAACTATGGCTACACCTTC. Amino acid sequence: CASSVGSPGQGRFNYGYTF.

CDR3: CASSHPGISYGYTF. In DNA form, the CDR3 reads TGTGCCAGCAGCCATCCTGGGATTTCCTATGGCTACACCTTC. The chain has TRBV7-9 and TRBJ1-2; the D is unclear. This CDR3 spans 14 amino acids. CDR1 and CDR2 from the germline V gene are SEHNR and FQNEAQ (reference sequence). Trimming left V 5 bases short and J 4 bases short, with 14 bases between.

The chain couples TRBV7-2 to TRBJ1-4; D may be TRBD1 (6 bases). CDR1 and CDR2 from the germline V gene are SGHTA and FQGNSA. V was cut by 2 bases and J by 3 bases, with 10 bases left in between. The CDR3 is made up of 15 amino acids. The CDR3 bases are TGTGCCAGCAGCTTAATCACAGGGTCTAATGAAAAACTGTTTTTT. The encoded protein is CASSLITGSNEKLFF.

The chain uses TRBV5-3 and TRBJ2-7; 14 bases align to TRBD2. TRBV5-3 counts as an open reading frame of uncertain function. The CDR3 spans 18 residues. J gave up 5 bases and V 1 base, and 11 bases lay outside the gene matches. The chain's CDR3 is CARSLTETSGGAVDEQYF. The CDR3 DNA is TGTGCCAGAAGCTTGACCGAGACTAGCGGGGGGGCGGTCGACGAGCAGTACTTC.

This chain joins TRBV6-1 and TRBJ2-2, with 9 bases lining up with TRBD2. Germline V gene sequence: CDR1 MNHNS, CDR2 SASEGT. CDR3 size: 16 residues. J gave up 0 bases and V 4 bases, and 3 bases lay outside the gene matches. In DNA form, the CDR3 reads TGTGCCAGCAGTGGAGGGACTAGCCCGAACACCGGGGAGCTGTTTTTT. Its translation: CASSGGTSPNTGELFF.

The DNA of the CDR3 is TGTGCCATCAGAGACAGGATGGTCATGAACACTGAAGCTTTCTTT. Amino acid sequence: CAIRDRMVMNTEAFF. V usage is TRBV10-3 and J usage is TRBJ1-1, with D tentatively TRBD1 (6 bases). The CDR3 is 15 amino acids. V gave up 6 bases and J gave up 0 bases, with 14 bases separating them. Germline V CDR1 and CDR2: ENHRY, SYGVKD.

In this sample, this clone turned up a few times. V gene TRBV15 combines with J gene TRBJ2-2; D is unclear. V was shortened by 1 base and J by 7 bases, with 19 bases between the two germline ends. Germline V gene sequence: CDR1 LNHNV, CDR2 YYDKDF (reference sequence). The CDR3 sequence is 17 residues long. CDR3 nucleotides: TGTGCCACCAGCAGAGGGTTTGGATGGAGTGGTGGCGGGGAGCTGTTTTTT. The encoded protein is CATSRGFGWSGGGELFF.

The genes are TRBV5-1 and TRBJ1-2; 10 bases align to TRBD1. The CDR3 has 18 residues. Germline V gives CDR1 SGHRS, CDR2 YFSETQ. Germline trimming cut 2 bases from V and 0 bases from J; bases unmatched to any gene: 10. CDR3 DNA sequence: TGCGCCAGCAGCTTTCGTCCGGGACAGGGGCCAACTAACTATGGCTACACCTTC. Its protein product is CASSFRPGQGPTNYGYTF.

This chain links TRBV15 with TRBJ2-7; 7 bases are a match to TRBD2. The CDR3 runs to 13 residues. Looked up from germline, CDR1 is LNHNV and CDR2 is YYDKDF (reference sequence). Unmatched junction bases numbered 6, after V lost 3 bases and J lost 7 bases. The CDR3 DNA reads TGTGCCACCAGCAGGGGGACTACGGGGGAGCAGTACTTC. Amino acid sequence: CATSRGTTGEQYF.

This chain links TRBV10-2 with TRBJ1-3; TRBD1 matches 9 bases. CDR3 length: 21 residues. Germline V gene lookup returns CDR1 WSHSY and CDR2 SAAADI. V lost 2 bases and J lost 1; bases outside the gene matches: 18. CDR3 loop: CASSEKLRRPGQGPSGNTIYF. The CDR3 DNA follows: TGCGCCAGCAGTGAGAAATTGAGGCGACCGGGACAGGGACCATCTGGAAACACCATATATTTT.